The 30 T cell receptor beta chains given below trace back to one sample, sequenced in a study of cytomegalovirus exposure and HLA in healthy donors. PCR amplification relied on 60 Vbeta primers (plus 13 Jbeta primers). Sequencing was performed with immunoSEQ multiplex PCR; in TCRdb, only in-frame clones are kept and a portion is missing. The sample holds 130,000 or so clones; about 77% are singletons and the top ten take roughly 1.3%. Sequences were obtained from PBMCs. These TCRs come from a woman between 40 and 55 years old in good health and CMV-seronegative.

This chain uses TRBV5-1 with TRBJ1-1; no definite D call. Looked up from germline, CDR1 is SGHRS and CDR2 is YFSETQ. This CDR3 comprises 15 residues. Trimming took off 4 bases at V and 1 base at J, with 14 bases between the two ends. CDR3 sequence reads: CASSVAPGSNTEAFF. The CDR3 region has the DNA TGCGCCAGCAGCGTCGCCCCGGGGTCGAACACTGAAGCTTTCTTT.

CDR3 DNA: TGTGCCAGCAGCTTACGAAGCAGGGGGCCCTCGAACTATGGCTACACCTTC. It yields the protein CASSLRSRGPSNYGYTF. The chain uses TRBV13 and TRBJ1-2, with TRBD1 matching 8 bases. Per the germline V gene, CDR1 is PRHDT and CDR2 is FYEKMQ (reference sequence). The CDR3 covers 17 residues. Trimming took 2 bases from V and 2 from J; bases not matched to a gene: 10. Combining the CDR3 with reference TRBV13 and TRBJ1-2 gives the whole variable domain AAGVIQSPRHLIKEKRETATLKCYPIPRHDTVYWYQQGPGQDPQFLISFYEKMQSDKGSIPDRFSAQQFSDYHSELNMSSLELGDSALYFCASSLRSRGPSNYGYTFGSGTRLTVV.

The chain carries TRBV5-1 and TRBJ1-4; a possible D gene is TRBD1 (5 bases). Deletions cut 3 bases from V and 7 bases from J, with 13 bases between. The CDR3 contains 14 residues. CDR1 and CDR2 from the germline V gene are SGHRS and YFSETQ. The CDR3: CASSWGGDFEKLFF. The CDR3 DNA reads TGCGCCAGCAGCTGGGGGGGGGACTTTGAAAAACTGTTTTTT.

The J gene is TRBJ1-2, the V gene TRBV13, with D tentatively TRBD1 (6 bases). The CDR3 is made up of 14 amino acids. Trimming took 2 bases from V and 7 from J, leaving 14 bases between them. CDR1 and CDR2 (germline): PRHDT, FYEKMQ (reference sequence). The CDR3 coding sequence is TGTGCCAGCAGCTTAATTGGGACACCCAGTGGCTACACCTTC. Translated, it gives CASSLIGTPSGYTF.

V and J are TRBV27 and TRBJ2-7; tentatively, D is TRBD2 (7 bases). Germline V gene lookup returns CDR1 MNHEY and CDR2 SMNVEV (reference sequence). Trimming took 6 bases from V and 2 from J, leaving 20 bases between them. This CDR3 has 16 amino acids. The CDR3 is CASRPTPGGGPYEQYF. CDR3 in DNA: TGTGCCAGCAGGCCAACGCCTGGCGGGGGCCCCTACGAGCAGTACTTC.

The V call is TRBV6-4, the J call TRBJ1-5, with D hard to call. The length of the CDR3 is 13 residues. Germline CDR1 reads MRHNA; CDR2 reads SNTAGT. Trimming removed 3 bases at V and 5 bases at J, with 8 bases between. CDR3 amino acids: CASSERSDQPQHF. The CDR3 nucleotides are TGTGCCAGCAGTGAACGATCGGATCAGCCCCAGCATTTT.

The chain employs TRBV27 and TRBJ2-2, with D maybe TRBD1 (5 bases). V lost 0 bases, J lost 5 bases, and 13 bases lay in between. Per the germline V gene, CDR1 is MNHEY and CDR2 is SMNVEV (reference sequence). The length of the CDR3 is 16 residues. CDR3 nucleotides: TGTGCCAGCAGTTTATCTGAAGGGGATGCGACCGGGGAGCTGTTTTTT. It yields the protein CASSLSEGDATGELFF.

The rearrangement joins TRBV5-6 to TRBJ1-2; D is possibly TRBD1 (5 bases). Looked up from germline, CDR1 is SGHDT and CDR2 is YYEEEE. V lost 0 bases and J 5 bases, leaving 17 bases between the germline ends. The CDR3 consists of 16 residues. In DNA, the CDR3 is TGTGCCAGCAGCTTGGGGACAACTACCGCGCAGTATGGCTACACCTTC. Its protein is CASSLGTTTAQYGYTF.

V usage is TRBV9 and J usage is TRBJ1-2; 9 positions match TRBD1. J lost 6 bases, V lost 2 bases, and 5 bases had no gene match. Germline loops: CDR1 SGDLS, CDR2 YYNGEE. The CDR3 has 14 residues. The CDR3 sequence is CASSVDRGTHGYTF. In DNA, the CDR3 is TGTGCCAGCAGCGTGGACAGGGGAACCCATGGCTACACCTTC. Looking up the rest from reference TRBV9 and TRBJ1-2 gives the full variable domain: DSGVTQTPKHLITATGQRVTLRCSPRSGDLSVYWYQQSLDQGLQFLIQYYNGEERAKGNILERFSAQQFPDLHSELNLSSLELGDSALYFCASSVDRGTHGYTFGSGTRLTVV.

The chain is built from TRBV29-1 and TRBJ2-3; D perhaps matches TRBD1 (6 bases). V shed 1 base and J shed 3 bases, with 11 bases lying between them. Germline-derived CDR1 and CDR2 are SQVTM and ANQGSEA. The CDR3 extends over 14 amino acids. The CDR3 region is CSVEGRQETDTQYF. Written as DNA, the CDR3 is TGCAGCGTTGAAGGTCGACAGGAAACAGATACGCAGTATTTT.

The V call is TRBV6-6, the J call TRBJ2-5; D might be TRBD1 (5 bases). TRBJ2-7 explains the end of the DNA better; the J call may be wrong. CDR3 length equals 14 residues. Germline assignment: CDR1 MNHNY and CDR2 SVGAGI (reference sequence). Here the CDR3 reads CASKFLTESYEQYF. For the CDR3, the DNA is TGTGCCAGCAAATTCTTGACAGAATCCTACGAGCAGTACTTC.

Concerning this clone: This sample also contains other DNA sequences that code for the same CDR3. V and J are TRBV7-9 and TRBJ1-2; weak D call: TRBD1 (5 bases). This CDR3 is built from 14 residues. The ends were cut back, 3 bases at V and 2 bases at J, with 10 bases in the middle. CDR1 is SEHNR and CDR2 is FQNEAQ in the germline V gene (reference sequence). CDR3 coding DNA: TGTGCCAGCAGCTTCAGTTCAGGGAACTATGGCTACACCTTC. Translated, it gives CASSFSSGNYGYTF.

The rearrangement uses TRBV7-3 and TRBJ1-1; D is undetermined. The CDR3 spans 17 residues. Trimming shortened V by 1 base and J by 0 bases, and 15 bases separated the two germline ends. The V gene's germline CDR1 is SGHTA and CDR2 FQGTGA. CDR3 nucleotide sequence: TGTGCCAGCAGCTTAATGGCTTTTGGCACCATGAACACTGAAGCTTTCTTT. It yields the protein CASSLMAFGTMNTEAFF.

The CDR3 nucleotides read TGTGCCAGCAGTTCAGGGGATAAGGATGGCTACACCTTC. Translating it yields CASSSGDKDGYTF. The chain links TRBV6-5 to TRBJ1-2; tentatively, D is TRBD1 (6 bases). CDR1 MNHEY and CDR2 SVGAGI come from the germline V gene. With 4 bases removed from V and 6 bases from J, the gap between germline ends came to 12 bases. This CDR3 has 13 amino acids.

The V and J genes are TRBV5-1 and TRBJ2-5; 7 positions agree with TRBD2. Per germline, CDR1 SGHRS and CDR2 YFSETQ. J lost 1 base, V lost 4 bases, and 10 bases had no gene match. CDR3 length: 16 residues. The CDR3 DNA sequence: TGCGCCAGCAGCAGGGGTGGGGGGGTCAGCCAAGAGACCCAGTACTTC. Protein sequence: CASSRGGGVSQETQYF.

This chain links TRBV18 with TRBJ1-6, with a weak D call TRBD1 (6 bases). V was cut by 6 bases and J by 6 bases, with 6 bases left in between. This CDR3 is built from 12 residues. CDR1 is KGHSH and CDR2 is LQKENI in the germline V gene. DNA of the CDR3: TGTGCCAGCTCGGACAGTAATTCACCCCTCCACTTT. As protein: CASSDSNSPLHF.

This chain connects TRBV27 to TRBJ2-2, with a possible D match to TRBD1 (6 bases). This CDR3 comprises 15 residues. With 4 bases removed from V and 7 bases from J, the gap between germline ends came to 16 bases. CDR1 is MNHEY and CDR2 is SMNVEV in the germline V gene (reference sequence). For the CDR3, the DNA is TGTGCCAGCAGTTCCGTTCCTGGGGGCCTCGGGGAGCTGTTTTTT. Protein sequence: CASSSVPGGLGELFF.

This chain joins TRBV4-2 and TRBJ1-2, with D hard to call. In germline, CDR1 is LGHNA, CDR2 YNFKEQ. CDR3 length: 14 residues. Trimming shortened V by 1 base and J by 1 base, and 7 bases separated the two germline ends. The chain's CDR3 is CASSQVEGNYGYTF. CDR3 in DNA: TGTGCCAGCAGCCAAGTGGAGGGTAACTATGGCTACACCTTC.

The CDR3 DNA reads as TGTGCCAGCAGCCCCGGACAGGGACGAATCGATGAGCAGTTCTTC. Its protein product is CASSPGQGRIDEQFF. The rearrangement joins TRBV7-9 to TRBJ2-1, with TRBD1 matching 8 bases. Trimming removed 5 bases from V and 8 bases from J; junction bases left unmatched: 11. Germline V lookup: CDR1 SEHNR, CDR2 FQNEAQ (reference sequence). CDR3 size: 15 residues.

CDR3 sequence (DNA): TGCGCCAGCAGCCAAGGAGACAGGGGGCCCACTGAAGCTTTCTTT. Amino acid sequence: CASSQGDRGPTEAFF. The V call is TRBV4-3, the J call TRBJ1-1, with 10 bases aligning to TRBD1. Trimming at V came to 1 base and at J to 4 bases, leaving 3 bases not matched to a gene. The CDR3 contains 15 residues. CDR1 LGHNA and CDR2 YSLEER come from the germline V gene.

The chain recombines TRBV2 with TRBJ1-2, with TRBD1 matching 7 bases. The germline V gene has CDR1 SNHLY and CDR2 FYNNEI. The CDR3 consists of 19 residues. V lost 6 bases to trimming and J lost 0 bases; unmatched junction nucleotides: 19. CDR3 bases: TGTGCCAGCAGATATCGTGACAGGGCATCCACCACCTCTAACTATGGCTACACCTTC. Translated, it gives CASRYRDRASTTSNYGYTF.

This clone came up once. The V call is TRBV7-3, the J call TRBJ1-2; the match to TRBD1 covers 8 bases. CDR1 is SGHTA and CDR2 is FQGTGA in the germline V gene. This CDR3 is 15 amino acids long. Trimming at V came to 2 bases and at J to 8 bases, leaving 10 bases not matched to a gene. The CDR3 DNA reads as TGTGCCAGCAGCTTAGGGACAGGCCCTGGCTACGGCTACACCTTC. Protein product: CASSLGTGPGYGYTF.

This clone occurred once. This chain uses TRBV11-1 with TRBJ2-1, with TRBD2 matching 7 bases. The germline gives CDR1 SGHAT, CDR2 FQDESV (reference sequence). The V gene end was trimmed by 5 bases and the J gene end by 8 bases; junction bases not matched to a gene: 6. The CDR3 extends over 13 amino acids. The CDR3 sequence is CASSPTSRDEQFF. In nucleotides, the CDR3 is TGTGCCAGCAGCCCGACTAGCAGGGATGAGCAGTTCTTC. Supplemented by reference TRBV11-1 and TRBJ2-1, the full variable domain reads EAEVAQSPRYKITEKSQAVAFWCDPISGHATLYWYRQILGQGPELLVQFQDESVVDDSQLPKDRFSAERLKGVDSTLKIQPAELGDSAMYLCASSPTSRDEQFFGPGTRLTVL.

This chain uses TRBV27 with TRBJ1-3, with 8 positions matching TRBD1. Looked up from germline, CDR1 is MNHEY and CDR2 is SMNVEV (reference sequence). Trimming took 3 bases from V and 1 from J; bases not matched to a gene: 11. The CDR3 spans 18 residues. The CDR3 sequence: CASSLPTGGPLSGNTIYF. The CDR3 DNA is TGTGCCAGCAGTTTGCCCACAGGGGGACCCCTATCTGGAAACACCATATATTTT.

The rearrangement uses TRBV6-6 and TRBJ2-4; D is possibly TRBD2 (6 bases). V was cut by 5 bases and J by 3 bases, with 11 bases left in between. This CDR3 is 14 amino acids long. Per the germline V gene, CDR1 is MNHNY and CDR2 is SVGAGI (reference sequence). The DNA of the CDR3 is TGTGCCAGCAGTACGGGACTGGACAAAAACATTCAGTACTTC. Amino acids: CASSTGLDKNIQYF.

The CDR3 here is CASSRQGRTEAFF. The CDR3 region has the DNA TGTGCCAGCAGCCGACAGGGGCGAACTGAAGCTTTCTTT. V is TRBV2 and J is TRBJ1-1; 8 positions match TRBD1. The CDR3 length is 13 residues. CDR1 SNHLY and CDR2 FYNNEI come from the germline V gene. Trimming at V came to 6 bases and at J to 5 bases, leaving 5 bases not matched to a gene.

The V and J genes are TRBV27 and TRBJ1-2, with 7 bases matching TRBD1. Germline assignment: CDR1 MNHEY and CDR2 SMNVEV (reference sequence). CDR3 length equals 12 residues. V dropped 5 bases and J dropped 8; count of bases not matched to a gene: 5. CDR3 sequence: CASSPDRVGYTF. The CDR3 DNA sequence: TGTGCCAGCAGTCCAGACAGGGTAGGCTACACCTTC.

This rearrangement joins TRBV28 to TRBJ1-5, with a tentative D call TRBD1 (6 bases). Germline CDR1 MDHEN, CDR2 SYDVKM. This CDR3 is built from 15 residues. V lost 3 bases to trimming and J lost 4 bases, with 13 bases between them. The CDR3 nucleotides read TGTGCCAGCAGTTTTCCCGGGACACTTAATCAGCCCCAGCATTTT. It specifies CASSFPGTLNQPQHF.

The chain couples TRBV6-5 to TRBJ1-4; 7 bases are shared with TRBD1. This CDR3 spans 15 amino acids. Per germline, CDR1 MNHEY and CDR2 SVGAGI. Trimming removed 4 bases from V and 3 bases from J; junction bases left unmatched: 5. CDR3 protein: CASSSQQGSNEKLFF. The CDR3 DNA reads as TGTGCCAGCAGTTCTCAACAGGGGTCTAATGAAAAACTGTTTTTT.

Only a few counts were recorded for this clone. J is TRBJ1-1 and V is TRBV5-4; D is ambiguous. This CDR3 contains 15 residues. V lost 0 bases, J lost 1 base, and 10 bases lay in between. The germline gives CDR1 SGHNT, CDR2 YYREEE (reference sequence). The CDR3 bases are TGTGCCAGCAGCTTGGCCGAGACAAGGAACACTGAAGCTTTCTTT. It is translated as CASSLAETRNTEAFF. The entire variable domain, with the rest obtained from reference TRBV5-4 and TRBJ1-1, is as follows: ETGVTQSPTHLIKTRGQQVTLRCSSQSGHNTVSWYQQALGQGPQFIFQYYREEENGRGNFPPRFSGLQFPNYSSELNVNALELDDSALYLCASSLAETRNTEAFFGQGTRLTVV.